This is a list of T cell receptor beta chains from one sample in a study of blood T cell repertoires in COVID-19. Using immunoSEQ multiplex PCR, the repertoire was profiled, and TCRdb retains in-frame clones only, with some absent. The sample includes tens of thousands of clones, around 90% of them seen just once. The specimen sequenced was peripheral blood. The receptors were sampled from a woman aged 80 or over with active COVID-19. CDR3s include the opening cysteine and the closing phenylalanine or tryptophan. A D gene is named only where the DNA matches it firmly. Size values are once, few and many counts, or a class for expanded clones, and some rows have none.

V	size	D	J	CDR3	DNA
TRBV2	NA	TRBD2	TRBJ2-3	CASRLRLAGALGDTQYF	TGTGCCAGCAGGCTTCGACTAGCGGGGGCCCTGGGGGATACGCAGTATTTT
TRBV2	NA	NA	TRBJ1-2	CASRQGTYGYTF	TGTGCCAGCAGGCAGGGGACCTATGGCTACACCTTC
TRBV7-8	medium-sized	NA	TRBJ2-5	CASSLLSSRQETQYF	TGTGCCAGCAGCTTACTATCTAGCAGACAAGAGACCCAGTACTTC
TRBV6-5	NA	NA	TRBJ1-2	CASNGRARGGYTF	TGTGCCAGCAATGGACGGGCCAGGGGAGGCTACACCTTC
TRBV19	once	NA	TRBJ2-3	CASRTTRAGTDTQYF	TGTGCCAGTAGGACGACGAGGGCAGGCACAGATACGCAGTATTTT
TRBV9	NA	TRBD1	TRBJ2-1	CASSQQGAKQFF	TGTGCCAGCAGCCAACAGGGGGCGAAGCAGTTCTTC
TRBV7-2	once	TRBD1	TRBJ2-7	CASSEDRGYEQYF	TGTGCCAGCAGCGAGGACAGGGGCTACGAGCAGTACTTC
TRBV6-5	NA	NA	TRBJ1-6	CASSYSQGRNSPLHF	TGTGCCAGCAGTTACTCCCAGGGGCGGAATTCACCCCTCCACTTT
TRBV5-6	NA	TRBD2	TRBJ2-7	CASSLRTSGSYEQYF	TGTGCCAGCAGCTTGCGGACTAGCGGATCCTACGAGCAGTACTTC
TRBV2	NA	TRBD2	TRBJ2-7	CASSRTSGGTRDEQYF	TGTGCCAGCAGTCGGACTAGCGGGGGGACTCGCGACGAGCAGTACTTC
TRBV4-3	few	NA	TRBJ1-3	CASSNRRDTSSGNTIYF	TGCGCCAGCAGCAACCGAAGAGACACGAGCTCTGGAAACACCATATATTTT
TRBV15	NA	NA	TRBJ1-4	CATSRDRQDNEKLFF	TGTGCCACCAGCAGAGACCGGCAGGATAATGAAAAACTGTTTTTT
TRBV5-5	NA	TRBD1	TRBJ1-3	CASTTGRGQISGNTIYF	TGTGCCAGCACTACCGGGAGGGGGCAGATCTCTGGAAACACCATATATTTT
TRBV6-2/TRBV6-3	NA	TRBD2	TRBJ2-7	CASSYSPSGAAWEYF	TGTGCCAGCAGTTACTCGCCTAGCGGGGCCGCCTGGGAGTACTTC
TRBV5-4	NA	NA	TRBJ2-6	CASSLVGSGANVLTF	TGTGCCAGCAGCTTGGTCGGCTCTGGGGCCAACGTCCTGACTTTC
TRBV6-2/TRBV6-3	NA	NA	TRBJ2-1	CASSSGLGVYNEQFF	TGTGCCAGCAGTTCGGGCCTAGGGGTTTACAATGAGCAGTTCTTC
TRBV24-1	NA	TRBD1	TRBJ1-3	CATSATGDSGNTIYF	TGTGCCACCAGTGCCACAGGGGACTCTGGAAACACCATATATTTT
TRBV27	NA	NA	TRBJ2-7	CASSPPRTPPYEQYF	TGTGCCAGCAGTCCCCCGAGGACACCCCCGTACGAGCAGTACTTC
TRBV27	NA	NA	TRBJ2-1	CASSLWGRDNEQFF	TGTGCCAGCAGTTTATGGGGCAGGGACAATGAGCAGTTCTTC
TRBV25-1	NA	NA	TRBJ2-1	CASSSPRSYEQFF	TGTGCCAGCAGCAGCCCTAGGAGCTATGAGCAGTTCTTC
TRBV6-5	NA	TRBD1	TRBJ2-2	CASMRQGSSGELFF	TGTGCCAGCATGAGACAGGGGTCTTCCGGGGAGCTGTTTTTT
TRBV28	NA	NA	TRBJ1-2	CASSLLVGPGYTF	TGTGCCAGCAGTTTATTGGTGGGGCCGGGCTACACCTTC
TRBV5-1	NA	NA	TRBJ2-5	CASSALQAQETQYF	TGCGCCAGCAGCGCGCTCCAAGCGCAAGAGACCCAGTACTTC
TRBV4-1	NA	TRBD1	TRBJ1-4	CASKGQGSATNEKLFF	TGCGCCAGCAAGGGACAGGGGTCAGCAACTAATGAAAAACTGTTTTTT
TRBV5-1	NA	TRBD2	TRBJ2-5	CASSSKGLARLQETQYF	TGCGCCAGCAGCTCGAAAGGACTAGCGCGGCTCCAAGAGACCCAGTACTTC
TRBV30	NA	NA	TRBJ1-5	CAWSRGGGNQPQHF	TGTGCCTGGTCCAGAGGGGGGGGCAATCAGCCCCAGCATTTT
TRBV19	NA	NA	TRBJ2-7	CASSQGYEQYF	TGTGCCAGTAGTCAGGGGTACGAGCAGTACTTC
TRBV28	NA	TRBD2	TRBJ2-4	CASSLRGELAKNIQYF	TGTGCCAGCAGTTTACGGGGGGAACTAGCCAAAAACATTCAGTACTTC
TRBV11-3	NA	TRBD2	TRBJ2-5	CASSLGGGPTETQYF	TGTGCCAGCAGCTTAGGCGGGGGGCCGACAGAGACCCAGTACTTC
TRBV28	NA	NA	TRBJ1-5	CASSLPRTAWSNQPQHF	TGTGCCAGCAGTTTACCCAGGACAGCCTGGAGCAATCAGCCCCAGCATTTT
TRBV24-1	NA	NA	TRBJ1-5	CATSDQGFGNQPQHF	TGTGCCACCAGTGACCAGGGGTTCGGCAATCAGCCCCAGCATTTT
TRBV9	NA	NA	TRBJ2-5	CASSVSSGGVQETQYF	TGTGCCAGCAGCGTTAGTTCCGGAGGGGTCCAAGAGACCCAGTACTTC
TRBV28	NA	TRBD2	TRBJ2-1	CASSISGTSGGRDEQFF	TGTGCCAGCAGTATCTCCGGGACTAGCGGGGGGCGGGATGAGCAGTTCTTC
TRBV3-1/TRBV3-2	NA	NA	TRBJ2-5	CASRVGGPLETQYF	TGTGCCAGCAGAGTCGGGGGGCCCCTAGAGACCCAGTACTTC
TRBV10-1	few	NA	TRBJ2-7	CASSDGTDQGYIDEQYF	TGCGCCAGCAGTGACGGGACTGACCAGGGTTATATTGACGAGCAGTACTTC